Shown below are 20 T cell receptor beta chains from a single sample sequenced in a study of CD8+CD57+ T cells in acquired aplastic anemia (dated 2018 in TCRdb). Sequenced using an Illumina HiSeq 2000. Genomic DNA served as template for TCR beta VDJ combination and CDR3 sequence profiling. The public reads were quality trimmed at Q25 with fastp and then assembled into clones with MiXCR by TCRdb, keeping productive beta chains. Duplicate CDR3 protein sequences are folded into a single record with the most common DNA and genes. This sample has 150,000 to 200,000 distinct CDR3 sequences in its table, and approximately 60% of those were observed once. Together, the top ten hold 45% to 50% of the sample. Input material: sorted CD4+, CD8+, or CD8+CD57+ T cells (not recorded which) from PBMCs. Receptors were obtained from a human donor in good health.

The chain recombines TRBV7-8 with TRBJ2-7; 8 bases match TRBD1. This CDR3 region has 15 residues. Trimming at V came to 5 bases and at J to 2 bases, leaving 8 bases not matched to a gene. Germline values: CDR1 SGHVS, CDR2 FQNEAQ. CDR3 protein: CASSTRGTGPYEQYF. CDR3 coding DNA: TGTGCCAGCAGCACGCGCGGGACAGGCCCCTACGAGCAGTACTTC. Drawing the rest from reference TRBV7-8 and TRBJ2-7, the complete variable domain is GAGVSQSPRYKVAKRGQDVALRCDPISGHVSLFWYQQALGQGPEFLTYFQNEAQLDKSGLPSDRFFAERPEGSVSTLKIQRTQQEDSAVYLCASSTRGTGPYEQYFGPGTRLTVT.

This clonotype was seen only a few times. This chain links TRBV28 with TRBJ2-7; TRBD1 aligns across 7 bases. The CDR3 totals 13 residues. Looked up from germline, CDR1 is MDHEN and CDR2 is SYDVKM. V shed 6 bases, J shed 2 bases, and the junction held 4 bases outside the gene matches. This CDR3 is CASRGQGAYEQYF. CDR3 DNA: TGTGCCAGCAGGGGGCAGGGGGCCTACGAGCAGTACTTC.

The CDR3 sequence is CATSDLHPDQPQHF. DNA for the CDR3: TGTGCCACCAGTGATTTGCATCCGGATCAGCCCCAGCATTTT. The genes are TRBV24-1 and TRBJ1-5, with D hard to call. Germline CDR1 KGHDR, CDR2 SFDVKD. Trimming took 0 bases from V and 5 from J, leaving 7 bases between them. This CDR3 is 14 amino acids long.

The CDR3 protein is CASSLSAGGAYEQYF. The DNA of the CDR3 is TGTGCCAGCAGCTTATCCGCGGGAGGAGCCTACGAGCAGTACTTC. The V gene is TRBV7-2, the J gene TRBJ2-7; 8 bases align to TRBD2. The germline CDR1 and CDR2 sequences are SGHTA and FQGNSA. The CDR3 consists of 15 residues. Trimming removed 2 bases from V and 2 bases from J; junction bases left unmatched: 5.

This clonotype has only a few counts. The J gene is TRBJ2-1, the V gene TRBV7-3, with D tentatively TRBD1 (6 bases). The CDR3 loop spans 14 amino acids. Germline V gene sequence: CDR1 SGHTA, CDR2 FQGTGA. V lost 0 bases to trimming and J lost 4 bases, with 7 bases between them. The CDR3 protein is CASSLTGAYNEQFF. CDR3 sequence (DNA): TGTGCCAGCAGCTTAACGGGGGCGTACAATGAGCAGTTCTTC.

This clonotype was observed at least ten times. This sequence joins TRBV14 and TRBJ1-2, with a possible D match to TRBD1 (6 bases). The V end lost 3 bases, the J end lost 3 bases, and 8 bases lay between the germline ends. Germline assignment: CDR1 SGHDN and CDR2 FVKESK. The CDR3 spans 13 residues. CDR3 nucleotides: TGTGCCAGCAGCCAGGGACAACACTATGGCTACACCTTC. Its translation: CASSQGQHYGYTF.

There are many counts of this clonotype. This sequence joins TRBV6-5 and TRBJ1-4, with unresolved D. Trimming cost V 2 bases and J 4 bases, with 11 bases left between them. This CDR3 has 15 residues. Germline assignment: CDR1 MNHEY and CDR2 SVGAGI. The CDR3 reads CASSYTSGFNEKLFF. The CDR3 DNA is TGTGCCAGCAGTTACACCAGCGGTTTTAATGAAAAACTGTTTTTT.

The J gene is TRBJ1-1, the V gene TRBV11-3; no clear D. This CDR3 comprises 13 residues. Trimming took off 2 bases at V and 3 bases at J, with 7 bases between the two ends. The germline CDR1 and CDR2 sequences are SGHNT and YENEEA. The DNA for the CDR3 is TGTGCCAGCAGCTTATATGTGGACACTGAAGCTTTCTTT. It encodes CASSLYVDTEAFF.

This clonotype has just a few counts. At one boundary the junction diverges from the germline segment, which might be a read error. The chain couples TRBV7-9 to TRBJ2-7, with 7 bases identical to TRBD2. This CDR3 is 16 amino acids long. Germline values: CDR1 SEHNR, CDR2 FQNEAQ (reference sequence). The CDR3: CATSGVVGRLSYEQYF. The CDR3 DNA reads TGTGCCACCAGCGGGGTGGTGGGCCGACTCTCCTACGAGCAGTACTTC.

The CDR3, as DNA: TGTGCCAGCAGGACCCCGGCAGGGGAGACCGAGCAGTACTTC. Translating it yields CASRTPAGETEQYF. This chain uses TRBV6-1 with TRBJ2-5; D may be TRBD1 (6 bases). The DNA end is more similar to TRBJ2-7, so the J call may be wrong. The CDR3 runs 14 residues. Per germline, CDR1 MNHNS and CDR2 SASEGT.

This clonotype was recorded only once. This chain links TRBV19 with TRBJ1-2, with D possibly TRBD1 on 5 matching bases. CDR3 length equals 15 residues. Germline CDR1 reads LNHDA; CDR2 reads SQIVND (reference sequence). Deletions cut 3 bases from V and 0 bases from J, with 11 bases between. This CDR3 is CASSISRGANYGYTF. In DNA form, the CDR3 reads TGTGCCAGTAGTATTTCGCGGGGGGCTAACTATGGCTACACCTTC.

This clonotype showed up just a few times. The chain recombines TRBV27 with TRBJ1-5; D remains ambiguous. CDR3 length: 13 residues. V was pared by 3 bases and J by 9 bases, with 12 bases between. Per germline, CDR1 MNHEY and CDR2 SMNVEV (reference sequence). The CDR3 is CASSLSGFSPQHF. For the CDR3, the DNA is TGTGCCAGCAGTTTGTCCGGATTCTCGCCCCAGCATTTT.

This clonotype was counted between two and nine times. J is TRBJ2-7 and V is TRBV18; D unclear. The CDR3 contains 14 residues. The germline V gene has CDR1 KGHSH and CDR2 LQKENI. Trimming removed 6 bases at V and 2 bases at J, with 14 bases between. The DNA of the CDR3 is TGTGCCAGCTCTCTCCTCGCGGTCCCCTACGAGCAGTACTTC. This sequence encodes CASSLLAVPYEQYF.

V is TRBV9 and J is TRBJ2-7; D not certain. V dropped 4 bases and J dropped 6 bases, with 11 bases sitting between them. CDR3 length: 12 amino acids. Germline CDR1 is SGDLS and CDR2 is YYNGEE. The CDR3 loop is CASSPPSLEQYF. For the CDR3, the DNA is TGTGCCAGCAGCCCTCCGTCGCTCGAGCAGTACTTC.

This clonotype was found many times. J is TRBJ2-1 and V is TRBV4-2; TRBD2 matches 9 bases. In germline, CDR1 is LGHNA, CDR2 YNFKEQ. The CDR3 sequence is 15 residues long. Trimming cost V 2 bases and J 8 bases; bases outside gene matches: 7. DNA for the CDR3: TGTGCCAGCAGCCAAAGTCTAGCGGGAAGATATGAGCAGTTCTTC. Translating gives CASSQSLAGRYEQFF.

In this sample, this clonotype turned up many times. V and J are TRBV4-1 and TRBJ2-7; TRBD1 agrees at 9 bases. The CDR3 extends over 14 amino acids. Germline trimming cut 3 bases from V and 1 base from J; bases unmatched to any gene: 1. Germline CDR1 reads MGHRA; CDR2 reads YSYEKL. The CDR3 sequence is CASSQDRGSYEQYF. The DNA of the CDR3 is TGCGCCAGCAGCCAGGACAGGGGATCCTACGAGCAGTACTTC.

V is TRBV12-3 or TRBV12-4 and J is TRBJ2-7; D not certain. Trimming pared 4 bases from V and 8 bases from J, leaving 12 bases between. The CDR3 runs to 12 residues. The CDR3 loop is CASSSDRIQQYF. The CDR3 region has the DNA TGTGCCAGCAGTTCCGACCGTATCCAGCAGTACTTC.

This clonotype was seen many times. V is TRBV5-1 and J is TRBJ2-7, with 7 bases identical to TRBD1. V gave up 4 bases and J gave up 2 bases; unmatched junction bases: 6. In germline, CDR1 is SGHRS, CDR2 YFSETQ. The CDR3 has 14 amino acids. The CDR3 sequence is CASSPTGQAYEQYF. CDR3 DNA: TGCGCCAGCAGCCCGACAGGGCAGGCCTACGAGCAGTACTTC.

This chain connects TRBV12-3 or TRBV12-4 to TRBJ2-1; weak D call: TRBD2 (6 bases). V lost 6 bases and J lost 7, with 10 bases in between. The length of the CDR3 is 12 residues. The DNA for the CDR3 is TGTGCCAGCAGGAAACTAGCAAATGAGCAGTTCTTC. Its protein product is CASRKLANEQFF.

This clonotype occurred once. V and J are TRBV2 and TRBJ1-6; 7 bases align to TRBD1. The CDR3 spans 16 residues. Germline V lookup: CDR1 SNHLY, CDR2 FYNNEI. The V and J ends lost 4 bases and 5 bases, in that order; junction bases with no gene match: 8. CDR3: CASSVPGGAHNSPLHF. The CDR3 nucleotides are TGTGCCAGCAGTGTTCCAGGGGGAGCCCATAATTCACCCCTCCACTTT.